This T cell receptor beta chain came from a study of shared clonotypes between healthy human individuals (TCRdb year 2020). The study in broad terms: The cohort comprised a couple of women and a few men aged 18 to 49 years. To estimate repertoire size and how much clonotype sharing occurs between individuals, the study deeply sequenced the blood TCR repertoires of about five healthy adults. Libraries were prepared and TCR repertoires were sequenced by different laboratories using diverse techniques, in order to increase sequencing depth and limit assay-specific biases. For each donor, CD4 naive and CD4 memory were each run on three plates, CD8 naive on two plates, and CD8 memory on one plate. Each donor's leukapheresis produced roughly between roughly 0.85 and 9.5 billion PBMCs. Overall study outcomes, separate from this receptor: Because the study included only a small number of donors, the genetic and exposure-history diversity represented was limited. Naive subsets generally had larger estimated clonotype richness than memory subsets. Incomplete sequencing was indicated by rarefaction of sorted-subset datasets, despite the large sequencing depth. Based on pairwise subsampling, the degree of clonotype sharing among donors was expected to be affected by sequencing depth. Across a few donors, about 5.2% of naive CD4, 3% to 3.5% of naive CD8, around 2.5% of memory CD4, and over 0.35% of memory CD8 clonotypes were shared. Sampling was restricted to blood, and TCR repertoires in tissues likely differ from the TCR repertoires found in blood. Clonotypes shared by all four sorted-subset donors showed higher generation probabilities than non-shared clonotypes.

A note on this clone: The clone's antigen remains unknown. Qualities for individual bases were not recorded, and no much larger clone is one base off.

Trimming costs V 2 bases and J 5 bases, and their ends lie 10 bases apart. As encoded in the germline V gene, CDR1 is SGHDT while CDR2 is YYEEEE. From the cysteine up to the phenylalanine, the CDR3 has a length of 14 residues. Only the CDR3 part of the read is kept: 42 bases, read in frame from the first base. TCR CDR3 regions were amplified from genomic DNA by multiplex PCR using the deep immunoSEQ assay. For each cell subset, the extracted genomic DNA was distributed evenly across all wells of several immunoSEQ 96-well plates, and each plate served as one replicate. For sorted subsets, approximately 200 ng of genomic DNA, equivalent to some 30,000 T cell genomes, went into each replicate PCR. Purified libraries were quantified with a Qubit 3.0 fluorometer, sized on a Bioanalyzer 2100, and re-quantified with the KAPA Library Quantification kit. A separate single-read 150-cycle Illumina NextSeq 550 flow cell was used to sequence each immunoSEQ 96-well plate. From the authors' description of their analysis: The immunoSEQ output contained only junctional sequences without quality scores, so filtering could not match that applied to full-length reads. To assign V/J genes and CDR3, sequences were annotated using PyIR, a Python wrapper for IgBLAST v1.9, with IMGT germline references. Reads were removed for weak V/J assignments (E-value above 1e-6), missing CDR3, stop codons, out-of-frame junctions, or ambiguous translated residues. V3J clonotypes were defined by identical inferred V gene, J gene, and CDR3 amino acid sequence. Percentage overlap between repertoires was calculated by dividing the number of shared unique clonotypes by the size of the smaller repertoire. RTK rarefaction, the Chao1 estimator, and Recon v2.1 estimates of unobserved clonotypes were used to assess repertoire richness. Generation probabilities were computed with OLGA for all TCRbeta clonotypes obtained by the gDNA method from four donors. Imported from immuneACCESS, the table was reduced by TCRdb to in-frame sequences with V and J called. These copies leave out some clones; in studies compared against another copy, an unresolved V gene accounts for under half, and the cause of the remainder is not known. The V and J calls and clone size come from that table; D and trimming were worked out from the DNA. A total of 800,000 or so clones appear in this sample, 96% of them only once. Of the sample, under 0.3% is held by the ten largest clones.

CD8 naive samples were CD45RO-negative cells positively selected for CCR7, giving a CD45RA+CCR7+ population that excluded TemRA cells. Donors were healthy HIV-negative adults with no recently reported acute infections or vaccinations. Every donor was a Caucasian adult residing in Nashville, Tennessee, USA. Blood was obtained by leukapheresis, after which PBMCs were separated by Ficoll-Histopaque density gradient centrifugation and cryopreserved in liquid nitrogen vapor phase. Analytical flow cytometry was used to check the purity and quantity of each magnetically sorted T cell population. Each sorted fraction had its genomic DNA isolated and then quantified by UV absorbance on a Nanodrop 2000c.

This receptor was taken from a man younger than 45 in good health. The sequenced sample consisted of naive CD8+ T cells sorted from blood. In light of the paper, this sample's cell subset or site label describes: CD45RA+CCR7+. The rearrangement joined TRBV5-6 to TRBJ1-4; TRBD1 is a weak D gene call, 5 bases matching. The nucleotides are TGTGCCAGCAGCTTCCCAGGGCAGAATGAAAAACTGTTTTTT. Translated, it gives CASSFPGQNEKLFF.